This entry lists 8 T cell receptor beta chains sequenced from one sample in a study of naive and memory T cell subsets. The beta constant-region primer was an equimolar mix of two oligonucleotides covering TRBC1 and TRBC2. MiXCR, run by TCRdb on the UMI-ligation and nested PCR reads, gives a single entry per CDR3 protein. The repertoire holds some 150,000 distinct CDR3 sequences, around 15% seen once, with 0.14% in the top ten. Sequencing used naive CD4+ T cells from blood. The receptors come from a human donor in good health.

V usage is TRBV12-3 or TRBV12-4 and J usage is TRBJ2-5, with unresolved D. Trimming left V 4 bases short and J 7 bases short, with 13 bases between. The CDR3 totals 13 residues. The CDR3 sequence: CASSSPPVGTQYF. CDR3 coding DNA: TGTGCCAGCAGTTCCCCCCCGGTTGGGACCCAGTACTTC.

The V and J genes are TRBV5-1 and TRBJ1-5; D remains unclear. V lost 1 base to trimming and J lost 0 bases, with 8 bases between them. The CDR3 has 15 amino acids. Germline CDR1 and CDR2: SGHRS and YFSETQ. CDR3 region: CASSLSGDSNQPQHF. CDR3 DNA: TGCGCCAGCAGCTTGAGCGGAGATAGCAATCAGCCCCAGCATTTT.

This clonotype was seen a handful of times. V is TRBV18 and J is TRBJ1-1; a weak D match, TRBD1 (5 bases). Trimming cost V 6 bases and J 0 bases, with 8 bases left between them. This CDR3 region has 13 residues. Germline V lookup: CDR1 KGHSH, CDR2 LQKENI. The CDR3 here is CASSGAVNTEAFF. CDR3 DNA: TGTGCCAGCTCTGGGGCGGTGAACACTGAAGCTTTCTTT.

The genes are TRBV25-1 and TRBJ1-1; TRBD1 might be the D (6 bases). Trimming took 6 bases from V and 0 from J, leaving 14 bases between them. Germline CDR1 reads MGHDK; CDR2 reads SYGVNS. The CDR3 is 15 residues long. The DNA of the CDR3 is TGTGCCAGCAGGGGGGCGTCGACGGTGAACACTGAAGCTTTCTTT. Its translation: CASRGASTVNTEAFF.

The chain combines TRBV7-2 with TRBJ2-3, with D possibly TRBD2 on 5 matching bases. Germline V lookup: CDR1 SGHTA, CDR2 FQGNSA. The CDR3 has 14 amino acids. V lost 1 base and J 4 bases, leaving 9 bases between the germline ends. The CDR3 sequence is CASSLGGRPDTQYF. The CDR3 coding sequence is TGTGCCAGCAGCTTAGGTGGGAGACCAGATACGCAGTATTTT.

The chain uses TRBV27 and TRBJ2-1; TRBD2 agrees at 7 bases. V lost 4 bases to trimming and J lost 4 bases; unmatched junction nucleotides: 10. This CDR3 is 16 amino acids long. Per the germline V gene, CDR1 is MNHEY and CDR2 is SMNVEV (reference sequence). The CDR3 DNA is TGTGCCAGCAGTTCCGGACTTAGCGGGCTTTACAATGAGCAGTTCTTC. Its protein is CASSSGLSGLYNEQFF.

This clonotype was seen a few times. The chain is built from TRBV5-1 and TRBJ2-7; 9 nucleotides line up with TRBD2. The CDR3 totals 14 residues. Germline CDR1 and CDR2: SGHRS and YFSETQ. The trim removed 4 bases at V and 7 bases at J, leaving 9 bases unmatched. The CDR3 is CASSTEAGGGEQYF. The CDR3, as DNA: TGCGCCAGCAGCACGGAAGCGGGAGGCGGTGAGCAGTACTTC.

The chain couples TRBV6-1 to TRBJ2-7; D remains ambiguous. With 6 bases removed from V and 0 bases from J, the gap between germline ends came to 15 bases. CDR3 length: 15 residues. Germline V gene sequence: CDR1 MNHNS, CDR2 SASEGT. CDR3 bases: TGTGCCAGCAGAGTTTACCGGTCCAGCTCCTACGAGCAGTACTTC. It codes for CASRVYRSSSYEQYF.